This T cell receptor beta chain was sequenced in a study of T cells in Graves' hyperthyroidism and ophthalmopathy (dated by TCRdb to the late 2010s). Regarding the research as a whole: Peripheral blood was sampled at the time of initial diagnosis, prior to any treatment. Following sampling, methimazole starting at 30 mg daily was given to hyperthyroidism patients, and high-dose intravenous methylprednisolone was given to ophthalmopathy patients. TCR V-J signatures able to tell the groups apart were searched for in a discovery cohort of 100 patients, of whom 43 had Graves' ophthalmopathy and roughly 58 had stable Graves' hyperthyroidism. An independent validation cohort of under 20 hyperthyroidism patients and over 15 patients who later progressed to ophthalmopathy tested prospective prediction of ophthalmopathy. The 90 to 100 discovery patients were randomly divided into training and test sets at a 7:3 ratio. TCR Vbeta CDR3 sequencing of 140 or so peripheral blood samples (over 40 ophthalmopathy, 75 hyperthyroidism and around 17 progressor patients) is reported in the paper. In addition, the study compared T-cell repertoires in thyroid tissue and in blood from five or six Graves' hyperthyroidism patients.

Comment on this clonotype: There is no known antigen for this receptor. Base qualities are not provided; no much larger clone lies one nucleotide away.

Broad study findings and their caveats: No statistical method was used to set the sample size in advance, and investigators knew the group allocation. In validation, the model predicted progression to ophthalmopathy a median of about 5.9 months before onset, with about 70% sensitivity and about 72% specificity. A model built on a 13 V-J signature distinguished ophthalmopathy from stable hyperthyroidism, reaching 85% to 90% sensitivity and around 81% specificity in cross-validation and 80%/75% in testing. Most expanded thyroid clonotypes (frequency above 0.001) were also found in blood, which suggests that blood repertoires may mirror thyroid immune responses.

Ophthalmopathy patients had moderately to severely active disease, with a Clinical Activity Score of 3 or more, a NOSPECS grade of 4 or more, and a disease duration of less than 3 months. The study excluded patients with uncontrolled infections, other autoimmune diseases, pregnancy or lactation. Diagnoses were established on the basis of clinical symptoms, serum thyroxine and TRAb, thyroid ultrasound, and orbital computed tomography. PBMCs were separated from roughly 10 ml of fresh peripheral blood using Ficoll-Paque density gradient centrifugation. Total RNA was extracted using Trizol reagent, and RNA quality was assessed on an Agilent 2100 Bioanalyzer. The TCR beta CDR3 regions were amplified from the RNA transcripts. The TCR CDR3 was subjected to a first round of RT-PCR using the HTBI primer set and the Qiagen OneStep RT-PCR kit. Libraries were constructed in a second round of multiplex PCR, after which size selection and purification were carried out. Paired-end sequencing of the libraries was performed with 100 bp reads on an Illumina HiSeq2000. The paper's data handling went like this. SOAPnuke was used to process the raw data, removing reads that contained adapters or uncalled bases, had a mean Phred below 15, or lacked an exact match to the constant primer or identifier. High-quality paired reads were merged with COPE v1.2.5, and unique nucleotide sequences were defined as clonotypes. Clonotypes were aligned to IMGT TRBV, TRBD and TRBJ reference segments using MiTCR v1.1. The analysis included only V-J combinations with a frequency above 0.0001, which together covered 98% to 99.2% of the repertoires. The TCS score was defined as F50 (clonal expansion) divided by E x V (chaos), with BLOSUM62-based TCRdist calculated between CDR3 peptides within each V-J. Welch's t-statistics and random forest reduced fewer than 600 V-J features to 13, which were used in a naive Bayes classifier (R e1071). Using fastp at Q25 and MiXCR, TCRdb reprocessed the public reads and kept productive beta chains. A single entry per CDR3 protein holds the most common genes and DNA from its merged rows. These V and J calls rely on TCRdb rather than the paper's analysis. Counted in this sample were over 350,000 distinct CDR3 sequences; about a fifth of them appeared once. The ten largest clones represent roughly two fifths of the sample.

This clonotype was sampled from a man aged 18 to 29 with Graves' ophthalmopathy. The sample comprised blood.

CDR3 region: CASSHLLSGSGDTQYF. The DNA is TGCGCCAGCAGTCACCTACTCAGCGGGAGTGGTGATACGCAGTATTTT. Recombination joined TRBV5-1 with TRBJ2-3, and TRBD2 aligns with 8 junction nucleotides. As encoded in the germline V gene, CDR1 is SGHRS while CDR2 is YFSETQ. V ends up 5 bases short and J 6 bases short, with an unmatched junction base count of 14. The CDR3 sequence holds 16 residues, the cysteine and phenylalanine included. Only the CDR3 DNA is retained, 48 bases long and in frame from the first base.